The clone carrying this T cell receptor (beta chain) was observed once. Antigen unknown. The source of the sample is a study of T cell responses to AZD1222 COVID-19 vaccine. Broader study findings: Repertoire collection took place solely once the T cell response had peaked. Recipients of AZD1222 seropositive at baseline numbered only five or six. Spike regions recognized by vaccine-associated CD4 TCRs spanned the protein, led by 160-218 and 743-854.

V was trimmed by 2 bases and J by 2 bases, leaving 13 bases between them. Looked up from germline, CDR1 is LNHDA and CDR2 is SQIVND (reference sequence). This CDR3 comprises 16 residues. Clones were sequenced by immunoSEQ multiplex PCR, and TCRdb holds only the in-frame ones, with some missing. The repertoire holds 120,000 or so clones, with about 90% as singletons. The TCR comes from an adult in good health. The starting material was peripheral blood, obtained on day 0 of AZD1222 vaccination. This sequence joins TRBV19 and TRBJ1-5; D not resolved. The CDR3 bases are TGTGCCAGTAGTATATTGGCAGGCGGGGGCAATCAGCCCCAGCATTTT. Translating it yields CASSILAGGGNQPQHF.